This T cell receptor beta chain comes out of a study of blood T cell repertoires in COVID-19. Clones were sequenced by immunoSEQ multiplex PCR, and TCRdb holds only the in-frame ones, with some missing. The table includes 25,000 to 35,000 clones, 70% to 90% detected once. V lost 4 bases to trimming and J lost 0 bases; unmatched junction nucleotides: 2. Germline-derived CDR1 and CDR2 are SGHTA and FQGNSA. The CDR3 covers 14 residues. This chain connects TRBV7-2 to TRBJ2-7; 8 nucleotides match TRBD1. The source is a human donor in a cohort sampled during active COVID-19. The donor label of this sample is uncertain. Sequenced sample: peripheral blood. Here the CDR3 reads CASSYRGDSYEQYF. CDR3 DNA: TGTGCCAGCAGCTACAGGGGGGACTCCTACGAGCAGTACTTC.